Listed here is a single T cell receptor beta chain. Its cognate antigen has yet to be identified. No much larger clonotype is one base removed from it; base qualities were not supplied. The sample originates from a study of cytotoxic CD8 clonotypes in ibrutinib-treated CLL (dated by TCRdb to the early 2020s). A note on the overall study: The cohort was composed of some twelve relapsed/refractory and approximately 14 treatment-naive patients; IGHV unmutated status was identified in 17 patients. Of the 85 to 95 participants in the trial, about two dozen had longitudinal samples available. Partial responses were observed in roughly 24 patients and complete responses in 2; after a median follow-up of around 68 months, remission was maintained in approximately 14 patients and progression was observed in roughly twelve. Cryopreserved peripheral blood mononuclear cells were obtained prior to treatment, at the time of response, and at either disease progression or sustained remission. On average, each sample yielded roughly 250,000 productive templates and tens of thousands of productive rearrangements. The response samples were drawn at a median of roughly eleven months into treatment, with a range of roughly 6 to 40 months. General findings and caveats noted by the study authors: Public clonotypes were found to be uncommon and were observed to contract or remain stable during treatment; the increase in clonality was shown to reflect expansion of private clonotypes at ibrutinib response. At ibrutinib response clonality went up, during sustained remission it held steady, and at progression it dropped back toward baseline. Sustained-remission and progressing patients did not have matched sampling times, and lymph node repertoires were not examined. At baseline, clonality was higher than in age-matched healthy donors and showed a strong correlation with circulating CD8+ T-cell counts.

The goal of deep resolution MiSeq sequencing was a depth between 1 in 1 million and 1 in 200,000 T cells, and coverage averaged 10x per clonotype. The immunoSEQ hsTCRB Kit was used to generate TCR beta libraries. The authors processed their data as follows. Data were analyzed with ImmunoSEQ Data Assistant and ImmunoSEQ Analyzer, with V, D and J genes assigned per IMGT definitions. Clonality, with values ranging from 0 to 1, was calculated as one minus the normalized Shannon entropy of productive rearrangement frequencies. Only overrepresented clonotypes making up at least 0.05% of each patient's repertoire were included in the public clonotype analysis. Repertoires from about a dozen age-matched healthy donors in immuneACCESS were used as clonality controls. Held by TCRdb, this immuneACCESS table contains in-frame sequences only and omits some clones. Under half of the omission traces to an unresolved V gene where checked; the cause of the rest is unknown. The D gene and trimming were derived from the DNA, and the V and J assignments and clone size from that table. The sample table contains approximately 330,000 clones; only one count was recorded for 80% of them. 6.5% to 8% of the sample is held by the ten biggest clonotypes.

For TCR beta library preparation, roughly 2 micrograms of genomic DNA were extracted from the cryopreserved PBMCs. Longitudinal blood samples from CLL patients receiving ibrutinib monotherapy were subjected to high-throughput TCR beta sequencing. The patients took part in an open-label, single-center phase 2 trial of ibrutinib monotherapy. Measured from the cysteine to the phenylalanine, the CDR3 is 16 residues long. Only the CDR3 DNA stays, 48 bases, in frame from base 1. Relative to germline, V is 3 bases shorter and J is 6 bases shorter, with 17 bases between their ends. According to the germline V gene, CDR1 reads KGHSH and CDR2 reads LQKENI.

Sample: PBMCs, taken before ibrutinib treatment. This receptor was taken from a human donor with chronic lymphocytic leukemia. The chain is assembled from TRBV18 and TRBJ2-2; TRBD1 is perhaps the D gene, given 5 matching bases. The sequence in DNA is TGTGCCAGCTCACCCCTCAGCAAGGGGCGGTCCGGGGAGCTGTTTTTT. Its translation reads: CASSPLSKGRSGELFF.